This TCR beta chain was captured in a study of cytomegalovirus exposure and HLA in healthy donors. Notes on the study in general: Diagnosis of cytomegalovirus status made by the classifier reportedly showed high specificity and sensitivity.

The CDR3 runs to 16 residues. The germline CDR1 and CDR2 sequences are SGDLS and YYNGEE. With V trimmed by 6 bases and J by 8 bases, 16 bases remained unmatched. TCRdb keeps only in-frame clones here, not all; method: immunoSEQ multiplex PCR. Found here are about 170,000 clones, 75% to 90% of them singletons; the top ten hold around 2.3%. With regard to this clone: Its antigen is undetermined.

V usage is TRBV9 and J usage is TRBJ1-2, with 10 bases identical to TRBD1. The sample taken for sequencing was PBMCs. This receptor was identified in a woman aged 18-29 years in good health and CMV-seronegative. The CDR3 loop reads CASTSWGTGAGYGYTF. In nucleotides, the CDR3 is TGTGCCAGCACCTCTTGGGGGACAGGGGCGGGGTACGGCTACACCTTC.